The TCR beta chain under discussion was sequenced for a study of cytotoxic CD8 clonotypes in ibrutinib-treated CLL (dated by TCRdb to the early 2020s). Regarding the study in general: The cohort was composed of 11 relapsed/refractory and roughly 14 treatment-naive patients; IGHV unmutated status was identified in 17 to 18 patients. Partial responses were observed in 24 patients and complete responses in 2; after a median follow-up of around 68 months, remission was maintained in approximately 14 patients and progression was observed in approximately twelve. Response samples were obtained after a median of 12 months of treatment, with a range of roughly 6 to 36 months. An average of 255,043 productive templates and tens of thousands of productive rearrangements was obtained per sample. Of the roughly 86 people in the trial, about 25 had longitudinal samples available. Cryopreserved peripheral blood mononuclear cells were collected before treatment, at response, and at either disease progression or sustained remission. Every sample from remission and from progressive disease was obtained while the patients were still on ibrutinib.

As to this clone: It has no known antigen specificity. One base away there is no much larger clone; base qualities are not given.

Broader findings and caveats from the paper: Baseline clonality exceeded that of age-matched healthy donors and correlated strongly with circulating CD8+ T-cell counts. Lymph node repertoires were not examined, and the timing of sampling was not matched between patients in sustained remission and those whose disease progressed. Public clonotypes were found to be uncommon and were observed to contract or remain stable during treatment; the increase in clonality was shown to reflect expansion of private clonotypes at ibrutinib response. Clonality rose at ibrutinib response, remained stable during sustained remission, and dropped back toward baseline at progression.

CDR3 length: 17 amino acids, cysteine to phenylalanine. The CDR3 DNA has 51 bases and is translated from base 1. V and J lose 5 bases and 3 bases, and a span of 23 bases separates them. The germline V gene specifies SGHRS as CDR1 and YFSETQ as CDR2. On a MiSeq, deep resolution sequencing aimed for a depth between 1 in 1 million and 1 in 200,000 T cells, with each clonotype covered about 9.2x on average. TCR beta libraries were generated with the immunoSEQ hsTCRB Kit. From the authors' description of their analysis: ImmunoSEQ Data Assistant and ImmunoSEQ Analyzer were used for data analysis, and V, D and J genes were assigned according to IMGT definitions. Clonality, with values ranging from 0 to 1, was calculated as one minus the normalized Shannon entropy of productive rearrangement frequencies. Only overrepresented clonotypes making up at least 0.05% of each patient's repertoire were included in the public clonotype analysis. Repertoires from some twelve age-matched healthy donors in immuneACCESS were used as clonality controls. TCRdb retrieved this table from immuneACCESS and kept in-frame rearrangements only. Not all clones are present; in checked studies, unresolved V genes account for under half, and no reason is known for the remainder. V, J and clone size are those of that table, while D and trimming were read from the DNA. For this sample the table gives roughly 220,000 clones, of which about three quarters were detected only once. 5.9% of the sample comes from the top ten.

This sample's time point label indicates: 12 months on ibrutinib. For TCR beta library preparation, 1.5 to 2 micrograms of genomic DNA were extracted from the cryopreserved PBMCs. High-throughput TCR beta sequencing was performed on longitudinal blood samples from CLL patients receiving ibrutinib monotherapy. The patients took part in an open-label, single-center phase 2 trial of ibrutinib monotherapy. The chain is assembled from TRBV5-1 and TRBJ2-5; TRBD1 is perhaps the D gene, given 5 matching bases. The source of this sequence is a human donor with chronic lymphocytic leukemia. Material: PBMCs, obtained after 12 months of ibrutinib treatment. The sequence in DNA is TGCGCCAGCAGTGCTTTGGATCCCGGCAGGGTCGAAGAGACCCAGTACTTC. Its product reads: CASSALDPGRVEETQYF.